This T cell receptor (beta chain) was documented in a study of blood T cells in healthy people across ages. Study-wide points: Bulk PBMC profiling left naive and antigen-experienced comparisons inconclusive.

The use of a sample-barcoded 5' primer and a J-beta primer mix characterized a second PCR of roughly 7 to 11 cycles. MiXCR was run by TCRdb on the 5' RACE reads, yielding one entry per CDR3 protein. Here the sample spans about 970,000 distinct CDR3 sequences, approximately 50% being singletons. Total RNA extracted from each sample amounted to at least 5.5 micrograms. The V gene's germline CDR1 is SGHAT and CDR2 FQNNGV. This CDR3 is built from 19 residues. Trimming removed 0 bases from V and 6 bases from J; junction bases left unmatched: 10. Worth noting for this clonotype: The antigen remains undetermined.

This TCR came from a woman aged 55-70 years in good health. The sequencing sample was made of blood. J is TRBJ2-2 and V is TRBV11-2, with TRBD2 matching 13 bases. CDR3 in DNA: TGTGCCAGCAGCTTAGATCGTTGGACTAGCGGGAGAAGGGCCGGGGAGCTGTTTTTT. Translated: CASSLDRWTSGRRAGELFF.